The 2 T cell receptor beta chains below were found in one sample sequenced in a study of T cell responses to AZD1222 COVID-19 vaccine (TCRdb year 2021). The time point label on this specimen signifies: baseline before first vaccination. Library creation used the immunoSEQ multiplex PCR assay. The table comes from immuneACCESS by way of TCRdb, which keeps in-frame sequences with V and J called. Part of the clones is missing from these tables; in studies checked, under half for an unresolved V gene and the rest for unknown reasons. A total of some 85,000 clones appear in this sample, around 90% of them only once. The ten largest account for around 8% of the sample. The specimen comprised peripheral blood, sampled on day 0 of AZD1222 vaccination. The receptors shown here come from an adult in good health.

The chain joins TRBV2 to TRBJ2-5; D is ambiguous. V shed 2 bases and J shed 5 bases, with 3 bases lying between them. The length of the CDR3 is 11 residues. Germline V CDR1 and CDR2: SNHLY, FYNNEI. Written as DNA, the CDR3 is TGTGCCAGCAGTGAACCGGAGACCCAGTACTTC. This sequence encodes CASSEPETQYF.

This sequence joins TRBV7-3 and TRBJ2-4; 10 bases fit TRBD2. The germline V gene encodes CDR1 SGHTA and CDR2 FQGTGA. The CDR3 has 17 amino acids. V dropped 5 bases and J dropped 5; count of bases not matched to a gene: 12. The CDR3 protein is CASSLSPSGSGENIQYF. The CDR3 DNA sequence: TGTGCCAGCAGCCTGAGCCCTAGCGGGAGTGGGGAAAACATTCAGTACTTC.